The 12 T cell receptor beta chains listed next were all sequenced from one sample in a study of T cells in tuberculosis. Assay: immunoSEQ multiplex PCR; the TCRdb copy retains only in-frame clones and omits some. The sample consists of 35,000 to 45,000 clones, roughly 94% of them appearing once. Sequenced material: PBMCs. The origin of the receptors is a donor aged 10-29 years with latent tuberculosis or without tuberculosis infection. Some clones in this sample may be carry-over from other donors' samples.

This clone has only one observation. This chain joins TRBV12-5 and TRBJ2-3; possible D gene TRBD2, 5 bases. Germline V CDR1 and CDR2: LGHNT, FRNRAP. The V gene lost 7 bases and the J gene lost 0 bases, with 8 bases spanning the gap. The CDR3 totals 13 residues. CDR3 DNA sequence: TGTGCTAGTGCCGGCGGGAGCACAGATACGCAGTATTTT. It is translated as CASAGGSTDTQYF.

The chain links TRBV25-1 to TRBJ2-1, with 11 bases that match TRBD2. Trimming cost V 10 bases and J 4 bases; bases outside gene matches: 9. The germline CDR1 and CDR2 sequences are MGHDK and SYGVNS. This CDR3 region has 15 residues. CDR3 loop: CATSSTSGTYNEQFF. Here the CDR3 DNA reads TGTGCCACCTCTTCGACTAGCGGGACTTACAATGAGCAGTTCTTC.

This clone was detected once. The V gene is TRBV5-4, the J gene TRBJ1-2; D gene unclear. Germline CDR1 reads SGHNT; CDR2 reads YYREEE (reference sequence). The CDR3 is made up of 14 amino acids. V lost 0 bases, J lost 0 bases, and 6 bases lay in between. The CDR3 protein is CASSLESANYGYTF. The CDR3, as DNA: TGTGCCAGCAGCTTGGAATCAGCTAACTATGGCTACACCTTC. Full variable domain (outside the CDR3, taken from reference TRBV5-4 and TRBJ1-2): ETGVTQSPTHLIKTRGQQVTLRCSSQSGHNTVSWYQQALGQGPQFIFQYYREEENGRGNFPPRFSGLQFPNYSSELNVNALELDDSALYLCASSLESANYGYTFGSGTRLTVV.

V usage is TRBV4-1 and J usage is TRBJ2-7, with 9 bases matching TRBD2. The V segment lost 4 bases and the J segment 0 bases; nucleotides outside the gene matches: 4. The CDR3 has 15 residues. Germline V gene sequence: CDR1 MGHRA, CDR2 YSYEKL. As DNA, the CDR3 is TGCGCCAGCAGCCCGGGACTAGCAGGCTCCTACGAGCAGTACTTC. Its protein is CASSPGLAGSYEQYF.

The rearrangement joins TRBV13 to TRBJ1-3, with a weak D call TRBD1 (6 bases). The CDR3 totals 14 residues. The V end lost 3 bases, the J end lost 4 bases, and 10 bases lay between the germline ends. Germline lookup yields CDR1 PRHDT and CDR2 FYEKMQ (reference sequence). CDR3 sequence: CASSFGQWGNTIYF. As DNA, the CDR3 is TGTGCCAGCAGCTTTGGACAGTGGGGAAACACCATATATTTT.

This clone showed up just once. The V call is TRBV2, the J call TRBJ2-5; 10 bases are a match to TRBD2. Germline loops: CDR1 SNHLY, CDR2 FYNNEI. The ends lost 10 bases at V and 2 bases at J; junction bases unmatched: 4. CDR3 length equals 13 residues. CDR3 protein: CATSGRGQETQYF. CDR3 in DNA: TGTGCCACCAGCGGGAGGGGGCAAGAGACCCAGTACTTC.

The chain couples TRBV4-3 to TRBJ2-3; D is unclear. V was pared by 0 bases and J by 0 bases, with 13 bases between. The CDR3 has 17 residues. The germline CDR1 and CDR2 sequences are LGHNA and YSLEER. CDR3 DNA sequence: TGCGCCAGCAGCCAAGATGGAGTAGACTCTAGCACAGATACGCAGTATTTT. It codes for CASSQDGVDSSTDTQYF.

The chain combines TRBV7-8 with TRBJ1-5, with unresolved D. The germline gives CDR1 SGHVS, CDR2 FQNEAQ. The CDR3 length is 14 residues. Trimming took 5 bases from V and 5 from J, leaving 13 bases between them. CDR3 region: CASSETREDQPQHF. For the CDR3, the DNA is TGTGCCAGCAGCGAAACTCGGGAAGATCAGCCCCAGCATTTT.

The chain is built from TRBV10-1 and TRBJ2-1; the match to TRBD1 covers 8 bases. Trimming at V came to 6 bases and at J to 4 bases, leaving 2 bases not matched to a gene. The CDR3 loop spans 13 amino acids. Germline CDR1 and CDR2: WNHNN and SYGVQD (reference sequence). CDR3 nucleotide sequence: TGCGCCAGCAGCGGACAGGGATACAATGAGCAGTTCTTC. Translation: CASSGQGYNEQFF.

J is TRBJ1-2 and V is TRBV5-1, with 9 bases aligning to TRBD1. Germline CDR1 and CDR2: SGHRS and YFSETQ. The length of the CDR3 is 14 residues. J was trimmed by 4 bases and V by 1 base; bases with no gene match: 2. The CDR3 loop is CASSLRDRAYGYTF. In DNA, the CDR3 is TGCGCCAGCAGCTTGCGGGACAGGGCCTATGGCTACACCTTC. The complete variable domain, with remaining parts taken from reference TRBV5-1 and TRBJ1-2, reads KAGVTQTPRYLIKTRGQQVTLSCSPISGHRSVSWYQQTPGQGLQFLFEYFSETQRNKGNFPGRFSGRQFSNSRSEMNVSTLELGDSALYLCASSLRDRAYGYTFGSGTRLTVV.

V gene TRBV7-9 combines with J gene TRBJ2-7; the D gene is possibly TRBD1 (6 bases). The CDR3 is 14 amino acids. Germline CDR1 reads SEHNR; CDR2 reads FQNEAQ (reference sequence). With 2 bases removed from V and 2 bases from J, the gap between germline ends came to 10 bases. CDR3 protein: CASSLTGHPYEQYF. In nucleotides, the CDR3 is TGTGCCAGCAGCTTAACGGGACACCCCTACGAGCAGTACTTC.

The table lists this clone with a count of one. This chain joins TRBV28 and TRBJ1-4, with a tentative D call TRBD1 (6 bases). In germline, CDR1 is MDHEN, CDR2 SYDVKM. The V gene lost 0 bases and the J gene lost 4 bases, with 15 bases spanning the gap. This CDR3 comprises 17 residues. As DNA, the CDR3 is TGTGCCAGCAGTTTATGGGTTTGGGGGACACGTAATGAAAAACTGTTTTTT. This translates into CASSLWVWGTRNEKLFF.